This entry lists 2 T cell receptor beta chains sequenced from one sample in a study of shared clonotypes between healthy human individuals. Naive-designated CD8 cells lacked CD45RO, were positively enriched for CCR7, and omitted terminally differentiated effector memory CD45RA+ cells. Data came from immunoSEQ multiplex PCR; TCRdb stores just in-frame clones and leaves some out. The sample holds about 2.2 million clones, around 93% seen once. Material: naive CD8+ T cells from PBMCs. These TCRs come from a man between 18 and 29 years old in good health. Some clones in this sample may be carry-over from other donors' samples.

The chain combines TRBV7-9 with TRBJ1-1; no reliable D call. This CDR3 is 14 amino acids long. V was shortened by 6 bases and J by 1 base, with 12 bases between the two germline ends. CDR1 is SEHNR, CDR2 FQNEAQ, per germline (reference sequence). The CDR3 bases are TGTGCCAGCAGTCGTGACGGTGCGAACACTGAAGCTTTCTTT. It codes for CASSRDGANTEAFF.

A word on this clone: At the DNA level, this CDR3 is encoded by other sequences in the same sample as well. This chain connects TRBV29-1 to TRBJ2-5; tentatively, D is TRBD2 (6 bases). Germline V gene sequence: CDR1 SQVTM, CDR2 ANQGSEA. The length of the CDR3 is 13 residues. V was trimmed by 3 bases and J by 1 base, leaving 9 bases between them. The CDR3 sequence: CSVERGFQETQYF. CDR3 DNA sequence: TGCAGCGTTGAGCGGGGATTCCAAGAGACCCAGTACTTC.